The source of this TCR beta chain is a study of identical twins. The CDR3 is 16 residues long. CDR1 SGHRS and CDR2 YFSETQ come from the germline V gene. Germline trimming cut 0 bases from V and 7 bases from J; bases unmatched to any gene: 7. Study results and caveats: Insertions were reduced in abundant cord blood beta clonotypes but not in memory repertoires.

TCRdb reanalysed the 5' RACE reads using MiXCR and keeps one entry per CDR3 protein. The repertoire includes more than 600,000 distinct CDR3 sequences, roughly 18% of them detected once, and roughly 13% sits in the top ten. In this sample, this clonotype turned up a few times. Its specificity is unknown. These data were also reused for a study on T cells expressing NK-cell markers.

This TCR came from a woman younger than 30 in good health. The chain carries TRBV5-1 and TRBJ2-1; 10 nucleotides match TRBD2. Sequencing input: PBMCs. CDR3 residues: CASSLGGLAAWNEQFF. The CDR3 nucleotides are TGCGCCAGCAGCTTGGGTGGACTAGCGGCCTGGAATGAGCAGTTCTTC.